The clone carrying this TCR beta chain was seen ten or more times. The data stem from a study of T cells in Graves' hyperthyroidism and ophthalmopathy. RNA transcripts were the template for amplifying TCR beta CDR3 regions. Primed by the HTBI set, a first-round RT-PCR was run on the TCR CDR3. TCRdb redid the calling of the multiplex PCR reads with MiXCR, one entry per CDR3 protein. The data contain roughly 350,000 distinct CDR3 sequences, roughly 15% of them singletons. Germline CDR1 is SNHLY and CDR2 is FYNNEI. The CDR3 is 14 residues long. The V gene lost 5 bases and the J gene lost 3 bases, with 14 bases spanning the gap. Clinicians diagnosed patients from clinical symptoms, serum thyroxine and TRAb, thyroid ultrasound and orbital computed tomography. PBMCs stemmed from under 11 ml fresh peripheral blood.

The sequence was collected from a woman aged 25 to 45 with Graves' ophthalmopathy. V usage is TRBV2 and J usage is TRBJ2-7, with no clear D. Material for sequencing was blood. CDR3 sequence reads: CASSPRYGDYEQYF. CDR3 DNA sequence: TGTGCCAGCAGTCCACGATACGGCGACTACGAGCAGTACTTC.